The 24 T cell receptor beta chains listed next were all sequenced from one sample in a study of T cells after posttransplantation cyclophosphamide. Only in-frame clones appear in the TCRdb table, and some are missing; sequencing was by immunoSEQ multiplex PCR. The table lists about 47,000 clones, about 91% of them singletons. The sample comprised PBMCs. These receptors were obtained from a woman between 50 and 59 years old in good health and a related stem cell transplant donor.

This chain joins TRBV2 and TRBJ1-2, with D possibly TRBD1 on 5 matching bases. The CDR3 is 14 residues long. The germline V gene encodes CDR1 SNHLY and CDR2 FYNNEI. Between the trimmed V and J ends, which lost 2 bases and 10 bases, there was a span of 17 bases. This CDR3 reads CASSETRQGRAYTF. CDR3 nucleotide sequence: TGTGCCAGCAGTGAAACGAGGCAGGGCCGTGCCTACACCTTC.

This sequence joins TRBV7-3 and TRBJ2-7; 12 bases agree with TRBD2. The junction had 6 bases not matched to a gene; V was cut back by 2 bases and J by 4 bases. CDR3 length: 16 residues. Germline CDR1 and CDR2: SGHTA and FQGTGA. The CDR3 DNA reads TGTGCCAGCAGCTTAGAAGGGACTAGCGGGTCGTACGAGCAGTACTTC. Protein: CASSLEGTSGSYEQYF.

This clone showed up just once. The genes are TRBV2 and TRBJ1-2; tentatively, D is TRBD1 (6 bases). This CDR3 is 14 amino acids long. Germline V gene lookup returns CDR1 SNHLY and CDR2 FYNNEI. The germline V and J ends were trimmed by 6 bases and 5 bases, with 16 bases remaining between them. In DNA form, the CDR3 reads TGTGCCAGCAGGGCGGACAGTAATTCGTATGGCTACACCTTC. Translated: CASRADSNSYGYTF. Drawing the rest from reference TRBV2 and TRBJ1-2, the complete variable domain is EPEVTQTPSHQVTQMGQEVILRCVPISNHLYFYWYRQILGQKVEFLVSFYNNEISEKSEIFDDQFSVERPDGSNFTLKIRSTKLEDSAMYFCASRADSNSYGYTFGSGTRLTVV.

The J gene is TRBJ1-4, the V gene TRBV5-1; D unclear. This CDR3 has 17 amino acids. Trimming removed 0 bases from V and 0 bases from J, with 12 bases in between. Germline V lookup: CDR1 SGHRS, CDR2 YFSETQ. The CDR3 bases are TGCGCCAGCAGCTTGGCTCACAGACTAACAACTAATGAAAAACTGTTTTTT. It translates to CASSLAHRLTTNEKLFF.

The V and J genes are TRBV28 and TRBJ1-5, with a weak D call TRBD1 (5 bases). The germline CDR1 and CDR2 sequences are MDHEN and SYDVKM. CDR3 length: 16 amino acids. V was pared by 7 bases and J by 0 bases, with 16 bases between. CDR3: CASTWRGSYSNQPQHF. The DNA of the CDR3 is TGTGCCAGCACCTGGCGGGGCTCCTATAGCAATCAGCCCCAGCATTTT.

J is TRBJ1-5 and V is TRBV19; D call uncertain. The CDR3 is made up of 15 amino acids. Per germline, CDR1 LNHDA and CDR2 SQIVND (reference sequence). The germline V and J ends were trimmed by 6 bases and 6 bases, with 18 bases remaining between them. As DNA, the CDR3 is TGTGCCAGTAGCGGGAGGCAAAAAATCGGTCAGCCCCAGCATTTT. Translating gives CASSGRQKIGQPQHF.

V is TRBV28 and J is TRBJ1-1; TRBD1 matches at 8 bases. The germline CDR1 and CDR2 sequences are MDHEN and SYDVKM. Trimming at V came to 10 bases and at J to 1 base, leaving 11 bases not matched to a gene. This CDR3 region has 15 residues. For the CDR3, the DNA is TGTGCCACCTCCGAGGCCGGACAGGGGAACACTGAAGCTTTCTTT. Encoded protein: CATSEAGQGNTEAFF.

The chain has TRBV10-1 and TRBJ2-7, with a tentative D call TRBD1 (6 bases). CDR3 length: 15 amino acids. Germline V lookup: CDR1 WNHNN, CDR2 SYGVQD (reference sequence). Trimming pared 2 bases from V and 0 bases from J, leaving 11 bases between. In DNA form, the CDR3 reads TGCGCCAGCAGTGAGGGCCGGGACAACTCCTACGAGCAGTACTTC. It codes for CASSEGRDNSYEQYF.

This clone was picked up one time. The chain recombines TRBV28 with TRBJ2-1; D not certain. The germline CDR1 and CDR2 sequences are MDHEN and SYDVKM. Trimming pared 6 bases from V and 7 bases from J, leaving 16 bases between. This CDR3 comprises 14 residues. CDR3 region: CASSLSDGANEQFF. CDR3 sequence (DNA): TGTGCCAGCAGCCTAAGCGACGGAGCGAATGAGCAGTTCTTC.

The genes are TRBV6-5 and TRBJ2-5, with 13 bases matching TRBD2. Trimming removed 5 bases from V and 5 bases from J; junction bases left unmatched: 5. The CDR3 runs 15 residues. Germline CDR1 MNHEY, CDR2 SVGAGI. The chain's CDR3 is CASSAGLAGRETQYF. The CDR3, as DNA: TGTGCCAGCAGTGCGGGACTAGCGGGACGGGAGACCCAGTACTTC.

This clone was counted once. The V gene is TRBV9, the J gene TRBJ2-5, with D maybe TRBD2 (6 bases). The CDR3 totals 15 residues. V was pared by 1 base and J by 0 bases, with 10 bases between. Germline V lookup: CDR1 SGDLS, CDR2 YYNGEE. CDR3: CASSVIRGNQETQYF. DNA of the CDR3: TGTGCCAGCAGCGTAATACGGGGGAACCAAGAGACCCAGTACTTC.

The gene calls are TRBV7-9 and TRBJ2-3, with 7 bases matching TRBD1. The trim removed 10 bases at V and 2 bases at J, leaving 21 bases unmatched. CDR1 is SEHNR and CDR2 is FQNEAQ in the germline V gene (reference sequence). CDR3 size: 18 residues. The DNA for the CDR3 is TGTGCCACCGTTCAGCTTAGAGTAGAGCAGGGGGACACAGATACGCAGTATTTT. The encoded protein is CATVQLRVEQGDTDTQYF. The full variable domain, rest sourced from reference TRBV7-9 and TRBJ2-3, is DTGVSQNPRHKITKRGQNVTFRCDPISEHNRLYWYRQTLGQGPEFLTYFQNEAQLEKSRLLSDRFSAERPKGSFSTLEIQRTEQGDSAMYLCATVQLRVEQGDTDTQYFGPGTRLTVL.

V is TRBV14 and J is TRBJ2-7; 9 bases match TRBD1. Germline CDR1 is SGHDN and CDR2 is FVKESK. V was pared by 4 bases and J by 2 bases, with 3 bases of the junction left unmatched. This CDR3 spans 14 amino acids. The chain's CDR3 is CASSRGQGTYEQYF. CDR3 nucleotides: TGTGCCAGCAGCCGAGGACAGGGGACCTACGAGCAGTACTTC.

This clone has more than one count but fewer than ten. The chain joins TRBV19 to TRBJ2-7; 8 positions match TRBD1. J lost 2 bases, V lost 8 bases, and 14 bases had no gene match. Germline V gene sequence: CDR1 LNHDA, CDR2 SQIVND (reference sequence). The CDR3 is made up of 16 amino acids. This chain's CDR3 is CASSRGGTGGTYEQYF. As DNA, the CDR3 is TGTGCCAGTTCCCGAGGAGGGACAGGAGGAACCTACGAGCAGTACTTC.

The chain carries TRBV19 and TRBJ1-2; tentative D call: TRBD1 (6 bases). Germline CDR1 LNHDA, CDR2 SQIVND (reference sequence). Trimming stripped 0 bases from V and 4 bases from J, with 15 bases between. CDR3 length: 16 amino acids. The CDR3 DNA reads TGTGCCAGTAGTATAGATTCAGGGGCGGACCTCTATGGCTACACCTTC. Amino acids: CASSIDSGADLYGYTF.

The rearrangement uses TRBV5-1 and TRBJ2-1, with a tentative D call TRBD2 (6 bases). The CDR3 has 15 amino acids. Trimming took 4 bases from V and 7 from J, leaving 18 bases between them. Germline V gene data show CDR1 as SGHRS and CDR2 as YFSETQ. The CDR3: CASSGNSGKANEQFF. Here the CDR3 DNA reads TGCGCCAGCAGCGGGAATAGCGGAAAGGCGAATGAGCAGTTCTTC.

The V gene is TRBV7-8, the J gene TRBJ2-1; maybe TRBD1 (5 bases). The CDR3 contains 15 residues. V was clipped by 2 bases and J by 5 bases, with 13 bases between them. Per germline, CDR1 SGHVS and CDR2 FQNEAQ. The CDR3 DNA follows: TGTGCCAGCAGCTTACTAGACAGAGTTAACAATGAGCAGTTCTTC. Translation: CASSLLDRVNNEQFF.

The chain has TRBV15 and TRBJ2-5, with no clear D. From germline, CDR1 is LNHNV and CDR2 YYDKDF (reference sequence). V was shortened by 1 base and J by 5 bases, with 11 bases between the two germline ends. This CDR3 has 14 residues. As DNA, the CDR3 is TGTGCCACCAGCAGAGCTGGCCCCACGGAGACCCAGTACTTC. Encoded protein: CATSRAGPTETQYF.

The chain employs TRBV29-1 and TRBJ2-1, with 8 bases that match TRBD1. The CDR3 is made up of 11 amino acids. Germline V gene data show CDR1 as SQVTM and CDR2 as ANQGSEA. The ends lost 7 bases at V and 7 bases at J; junction bases unmatched: 3. This chain's CDR3 is CSGQGANEQFF. The CDR3 bases are TGCAGCGGTCAGGGGGCGAATGAGCAGTTCTTC.

The gene calls are TRBV5-5 and TRBJ2-7; D is possibly TRBD1 (5 bases). V lost 2 bases, J lost 2 bases, and 17 bases lay in between. Germline V gene sequence: CDR1 SGHKS, CDR2 YYEKEE (reference sequence). The CDR3 runs 16 residues. The CDR3 sequence: CASSFGARTPAYEQYF. As DNA, the CDR3 is TGTGCCAGCAGCTTTGGGGCCAGGACGCCGGCCTACGAGCAGTACTTC.

The chain couples TRBV27 to TRBJ2-7, with 10 bases aligning to TRBD1. This CDR3 is 14 amino acids long. V lost 7 bases, J lost 6 bases, and 9 bases stayed unmatched. Per germline, CDR1 MNHEY and CDR2 SMNVEV (reference sequence). The CDR3 protein is CASNPLGTGVEQYF. The DNA for the CDR3 is TGTGCCAGCAACCCCCTGGGGACAGGGGTCGAGCAGTACTTC.

V is TRBV5-1 and J is TRBJ1-1; D possibly corresponds to TRBD1 (5 bases). The CDR3 loop spans 15 amino acids. V was clipped by 0 bases and J by 0 bases, with 9 bases between them. Germline lookup yields CDR1 SGHRS and CDR2 YFSETQ. CDR3: CASSLGTHMNTEAFF. In DNA, the CDR3 is TGCGCCAGCAGCTTGGGGACACACATGAACACTGAAGCTTTCTTT.

The chain has TRBV5-1 and TRBJ2-1, with a weak D call TRBD2 (6 bases). This CDR3 has 17 amino acids. V gave up 0 bases and J gave up 6 bases, with 19 bases separating them. Germline V lookup: CDR1 SGHRS, CDR2 YFSETQ. The chain's CDR3 is CASSLVGDAGSPNEQFF. The CDR3 DNA is TGCGCCAGCAGCTTGGTTGGGGATGCGGGGAGCCCCAATGAGCAGTTCTTC.

The gene calls are TRBV10-3 and TRBJ1-5; D unresolved. This CDR3 contains 13 residues. CDR1 and CDR2 from the germline V gene are ENHRY and SYGVKD. Trimming pared 6 bases from V and 4 bases from J, leaving 10 bases between. The CDR3 is CAIRAMTNQPQHF. Here the CDR3 DNA reads TGTGCCATCAGAGCCATGACAAATCAGCCCCAGCATTTT.